The following is a TCR beta chain sequence with its context. What this receptor recognizes is not known. Base qualities are missing; no much larger clone stands one base away. The library was made by 5' RACE. Sequenced on an Illumina HiSeq 2500. The second PCR ran for roughly 6 to 11 cycles and used a J-beta primer mix along with a sample-barcoded 5' primer. A unique molecular identifier was introduced onto each TCR beta cDNA molecule by a template-switch 5' adaptor carrying 12 random nucleotides. At least 3 million CDR3-containing paired-end reads were obtained from each sample. The Mint cDNA synthesis kit, primed by a TRBC-specific oligonucleotide, was used to synthesize first-strand cDNA from all RNA. Following uracil-DNA glycosylase treatment, a first 18-cycle PCR with universal primers M1SS and BC2_uni_R was performed on all cDNA. Per the original workflow: For normalization, 1 million high-quality reads were randomly selected from each sample, with every read carrying a distinct molecular identifier. Reads sharing molecular identifiers were discarded rather than binned into consensus sequences. MiTCR, with a Q25 quality threshold and the strictest error-elimination algorithm, was used for CDR3 identification, clonotype clustering and error correction. A nonparametric unseen species model with Euler transformation was used to estimate lower-bound total TCR beta diversity. TCRdb itself trimmed the public reads at Q25 with fastp, ran MiXCR and retained productive beta chains. Each entry merges the rows of one CDR3 protein and shows their most common DNA and genes. The V and J calls here are based on TCRdb, not the publication. The sample table shows about 1.4 million distinct CDR3 sequences, and roughly 60% are seen once. Jointly, the top ten make up more than 6% of the sample.

Spanning cysteine to phenylalanine, the CDR3 consists of 14 amino acids. The read is trimmed to its CDR3 DNA, 42 bases read in frame from base 1. Trimming takes 7 bases from V and 2 bases from J, and the germline ends sit 13 bases apart. As encoded in the germline V gene (reference sequence), CDR1 is LGHDT while CDR2 is YNNKEL. Donors were 35 to 40 systemically healthy Caucasian individuals from Russia aged roughly 6 to 90 years. Each donor gave 8 to 10 milliliters of peripheral blood, drawn into EDTA-treated Vacutainer tubes. Ficoll-Paque density-gradient centrifugation was used to isolate PBMCs, with at least 6.5 million per sample. Trizol reagent was used to extract total RNA from the PBMCs, yielding at least 5 micrograms per sample. The percentages of naive CD45RAhigh/CD27high T cells were determined by flow cytometry on a PBMC aliquot from every donor. The sample comes from a study of blood T cells in healthy people across ages (dated by TCRdb to between 2015 and 2017). Study-level background: In model experiments, template switching captured about one uniquely barcoded TCR beta cDNA molecule for every two T cells. To track age-related changes in TCR beta repertoire diversity, the study relied on deep sequencing normalized with unique cDNA molecular identifiers. The donors were split into four age groups: young (average 16 years), middle-aged (roughly 40), aged (roughly 68) and long-lived (roughly 88). To avoid experimental bias, donors of different ages were distributed randomly across sequencing lanes. The study analyzed two additional independent replicas of 1 million unique cDNA reads from the same blood draw for two donors, one aged 18 to 30 and one aged 80 or older. The paper as a whole reports these results and caveats: Compared with the aged group, more naive CD4+ T cells, fewer expanded clones and increased TCR diversity were shown by the long-lived group, suggesting age selection. Because the CMV infection status of the donors was unknown, age-related changes in expanded clonotypes may potentially have been confounded. Because profiling used bulk unsorted PBMCs, naive and antigen-experienced compartments could not be compared conclusively. Observed TCR beta diversity correlated strongly with the percentage of naive T cells measured by flow cytometry. Estimates of total diversity from one million sequenced T cells were regarded as lower bounds and underestimates. Observed TCR beta diversity per million T cells fell roughly linearly with age, and a significant reduction was already apparent by age around 40.

The sequence was collected from a man in his late teens or twenties in good health. The V gene is TRBV3-1 and the J gene is TRBJ2-3; the D gene could be TRBD1 or TRBD2, each one agreeing over 6 bases. The sequencing input was blood. The sequenced DNA is TGTGCCAGCATTACGGGGGCTTACACAGATACGCAGTATTTT. Protein translation: CASITGAYTDTQYF.